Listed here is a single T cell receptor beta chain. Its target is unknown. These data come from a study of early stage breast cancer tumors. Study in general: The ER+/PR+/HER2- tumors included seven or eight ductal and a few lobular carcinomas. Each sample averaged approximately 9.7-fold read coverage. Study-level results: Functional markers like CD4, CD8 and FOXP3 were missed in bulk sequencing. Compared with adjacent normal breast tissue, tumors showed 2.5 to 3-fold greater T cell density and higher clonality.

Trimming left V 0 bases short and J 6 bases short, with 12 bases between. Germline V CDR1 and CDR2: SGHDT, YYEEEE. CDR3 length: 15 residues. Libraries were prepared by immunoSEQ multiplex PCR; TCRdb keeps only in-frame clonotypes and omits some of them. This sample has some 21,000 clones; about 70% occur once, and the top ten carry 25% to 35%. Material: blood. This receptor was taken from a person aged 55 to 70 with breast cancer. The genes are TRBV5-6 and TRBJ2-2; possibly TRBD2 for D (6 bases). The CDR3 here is CASSLVGGSPGELFF. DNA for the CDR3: TGTGCCAGCAGCTTGGTCGGGGGTTCCCCCGGGGAGCTGTTTTTT.